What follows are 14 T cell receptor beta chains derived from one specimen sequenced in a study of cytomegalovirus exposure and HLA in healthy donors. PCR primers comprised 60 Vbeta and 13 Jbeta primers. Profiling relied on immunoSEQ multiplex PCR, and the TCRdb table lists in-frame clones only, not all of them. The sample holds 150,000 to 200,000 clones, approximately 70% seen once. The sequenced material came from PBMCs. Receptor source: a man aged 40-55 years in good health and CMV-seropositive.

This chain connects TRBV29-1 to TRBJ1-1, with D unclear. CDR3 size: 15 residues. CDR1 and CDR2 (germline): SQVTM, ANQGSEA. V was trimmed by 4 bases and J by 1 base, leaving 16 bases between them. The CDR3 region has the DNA TGCAGCGTTGTAAGGTGGGCGGGTGAGAACACTGAAGCTTTCTTT. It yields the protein CSVVRWAGENTEAFF.

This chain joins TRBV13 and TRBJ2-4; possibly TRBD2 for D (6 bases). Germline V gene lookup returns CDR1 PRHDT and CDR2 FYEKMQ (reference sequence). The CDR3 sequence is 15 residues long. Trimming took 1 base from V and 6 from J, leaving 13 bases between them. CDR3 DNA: TGTGCCAGCAGCTTAGTCGGGGGTGGGAGAAACATTCAGTACTTC. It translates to CASSLVGGGRNIQYF.

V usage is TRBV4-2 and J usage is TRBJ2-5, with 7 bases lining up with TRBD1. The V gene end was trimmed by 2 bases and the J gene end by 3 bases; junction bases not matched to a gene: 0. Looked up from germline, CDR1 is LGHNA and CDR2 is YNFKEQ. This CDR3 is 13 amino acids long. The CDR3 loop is CASSQTGEETQYF. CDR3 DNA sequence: TGTGCCAGCAGCCAAACAGGGGAAGAGACCCAGTACTTC.

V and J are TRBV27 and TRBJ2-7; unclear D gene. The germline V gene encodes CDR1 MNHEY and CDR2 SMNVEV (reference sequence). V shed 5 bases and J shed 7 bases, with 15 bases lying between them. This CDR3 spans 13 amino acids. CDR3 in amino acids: CASSPVAGREQYF. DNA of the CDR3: TGTGCCAGCAGTCCCGTCGCAGGCAGGGAGCAGTACTTC.

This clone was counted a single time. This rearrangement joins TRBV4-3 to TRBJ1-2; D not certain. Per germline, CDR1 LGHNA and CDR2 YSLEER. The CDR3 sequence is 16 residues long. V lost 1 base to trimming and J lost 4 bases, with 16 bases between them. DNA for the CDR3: TGCGCCAGCAGCCAAGGGAGGGCGGCGCGATTCTATGGCTACACCTTC. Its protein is CASSQGRAARFYGYTF.

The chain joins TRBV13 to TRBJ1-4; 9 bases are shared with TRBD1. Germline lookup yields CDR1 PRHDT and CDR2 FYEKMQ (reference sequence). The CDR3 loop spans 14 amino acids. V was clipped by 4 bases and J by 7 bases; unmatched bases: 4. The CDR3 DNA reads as TGTGCCAGCAGCTCACAGGGGGCGCGTGAAAAACTGTTTTTT. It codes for CASSSQGAREKLFF.

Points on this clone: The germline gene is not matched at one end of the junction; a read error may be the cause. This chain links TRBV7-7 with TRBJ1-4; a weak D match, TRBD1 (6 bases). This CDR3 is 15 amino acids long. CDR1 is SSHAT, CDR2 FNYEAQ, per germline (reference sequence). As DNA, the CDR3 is TGTGCTAGCAGCTTTACAGGGTCCCTTAATGAAAAACTGTTTTTT. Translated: CASSFTGSLNEKLFF. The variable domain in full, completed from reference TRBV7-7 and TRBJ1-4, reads GAGVSQSPRYKVTKRGQDVTLRCDPISSHATLYWYQQALGQGPEFLTYFNYEAQPDKSGLPSDRFSAERPEGSISTLTIQRTEQRDSAMYRCASSFTGSLNEKLFFGSGTQLSVL.

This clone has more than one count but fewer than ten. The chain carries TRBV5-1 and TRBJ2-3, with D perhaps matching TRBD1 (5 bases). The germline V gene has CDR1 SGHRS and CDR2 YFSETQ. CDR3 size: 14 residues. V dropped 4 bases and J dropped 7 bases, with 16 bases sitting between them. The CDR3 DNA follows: TGCGCCAGCAGCCCGACTCAGCAGGGTAATACGCAGTATTTT. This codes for CASSPTQQGNTQYF.

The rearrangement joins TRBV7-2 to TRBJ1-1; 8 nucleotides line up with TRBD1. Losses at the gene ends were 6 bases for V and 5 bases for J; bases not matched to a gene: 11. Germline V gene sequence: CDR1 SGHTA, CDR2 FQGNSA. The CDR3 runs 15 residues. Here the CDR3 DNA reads TGTGCCAGCAGGCCGAGTCAGGGGGCAAGGACTGAAGCTTTCTTT. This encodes CASRPSQGARTEAFF.

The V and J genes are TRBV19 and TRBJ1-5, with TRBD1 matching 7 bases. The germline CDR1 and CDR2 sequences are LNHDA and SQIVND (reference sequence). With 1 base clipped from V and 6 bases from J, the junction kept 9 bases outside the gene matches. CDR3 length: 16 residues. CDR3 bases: TGTGCCAGTAGTATAGGAGAGACAGGGTTAAGTCAGCCCCAGCATTTT. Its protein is CASSIGETGLSQPQHF.

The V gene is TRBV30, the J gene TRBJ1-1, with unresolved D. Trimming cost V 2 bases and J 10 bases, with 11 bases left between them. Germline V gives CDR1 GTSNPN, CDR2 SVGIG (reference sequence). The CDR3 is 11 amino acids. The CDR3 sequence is CAWSKPRVAFF. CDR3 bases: TGTGCCTGGAGTAAACCTCGAGTAGCTTTCTTT.

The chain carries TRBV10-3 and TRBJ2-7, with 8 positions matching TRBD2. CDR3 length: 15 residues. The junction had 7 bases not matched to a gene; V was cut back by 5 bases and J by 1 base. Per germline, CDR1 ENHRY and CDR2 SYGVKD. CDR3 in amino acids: CAISLTGTRSYEQYF. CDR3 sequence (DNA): TGTGCCATCAGTCTTACCGGGACTAGATCCTACGAGCAGTACTTC.

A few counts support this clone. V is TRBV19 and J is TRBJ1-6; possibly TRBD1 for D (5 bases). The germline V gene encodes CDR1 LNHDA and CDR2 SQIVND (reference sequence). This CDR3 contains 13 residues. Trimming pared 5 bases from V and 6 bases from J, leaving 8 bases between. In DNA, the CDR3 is TGTGCCAGTAGTGAGCAGGGTAATTCACCCCTCCACTTT. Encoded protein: CASSEQGNSPLHF.

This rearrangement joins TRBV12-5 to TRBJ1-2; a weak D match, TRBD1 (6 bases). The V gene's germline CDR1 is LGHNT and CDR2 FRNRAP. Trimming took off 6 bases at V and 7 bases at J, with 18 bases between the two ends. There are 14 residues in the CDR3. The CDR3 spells CASGRDTLQTGYTF. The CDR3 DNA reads TGTGCTAGTGGGAGGGACACCCTACAGACTGGCTACACCTTC.